A selection of T cell receptor beta chains follows, all from one sample in a study of Ad26.COV2.S vaccination and SARS-CoV-2 variants. Profiled with immunoSEQ multiplex PCR; TCRdb holds only in-frame clones, not every one. Of 300,000 to 350,000 clones in the sample, roughly nine tenths were seen once. Sequenced material: peripheral blood, taken in a trial of Ad26.COV2.S vaccine versus placebo. These receptors all stem from a person aged 18 to 65 who received the Ad26.COV2.S COVID-19 vaccine or a placebo. The CDR3 runs from the conserved cysteine through the conserved F or W. D genes are given only for firm matches. Clone size is given for some rows only: seen once, a few or many times, or a class if the clone is expanded.

size | D | J | V | DNA | CDR3
. | TRBD1 | TRBJ2-5 | TRBV5-1 | TGCGCCAGCAGCCCGACGACAGGGAGTGAGACCCAGTACTTC | CASSPTTGSETQYF
medium-sized | TRBD1 | TRBJ1-3 | TRBV28 | TGTGCCAGCAGTTTAGAGTTTGTGGGGCAGGGGGCCGATAATGGAAACACCATATATTTT | CASSLEFVGQGADNGNTIYF
few | . | TRBJ1-1 | TRBV9 | TGTGCCAGCAGCGTAGCCCAAGGTACTGAAGCTTTCTTT | CASSVAQGTEAFF
. | . | TRBJ2-6 | TRBV29-1 | TGCAGCGTTGAAGAGTTCTCTGGGGCCAACGTCCTGACTTTC | CSVEEFSGANVLTF
. | . | TRBJ2-3 | TRBV7-3 | TGTGCCAGCAGGGATCGTGACAGGATTTCGGATACGCAGTATTTT | CASRDRDRISDTQYF
. | TRBD2 | TRBJ2-1 | TRBV7-8 | TGTGCCAGCAGCTCACTAGCGGGGGATTACAATGAGCAGTTCTTC | CASSSLAGDYNEQFF
. | . | TRBJ1-4 | TRBV28 | TGTGCCAGCAGTTCCCCGATTACAACTAATGAAAAACTGTTTTTT | CASSSPITTNEKLFF
. | . | TRBJ1-2 | TRBV7-8 | TGTGCCAGCAGCCTCGTAAACTATGGCTACACCTTC | CASSLVNYGYTF
few | . | TRBJ1-5 | TRBV7-8 | TGTGCCAGCAGCTCCCAGAGGAGGATAAATCAGCCCCAGCATTTT | CASSSQRRINQPQHF
few | TRBD1 | TRBJ1-6 | TRBV5-4 | TGTGCCAGCAGCTATAAGACAGGGAACCCCTATAATTCACCCCTCCACTTT | CASSYKTGNPYNSPLHF
. | . | TRBJ2-4 | TRBV19 | TGTGCCAGTAGTATTTCCGATCTTCAGGGTAACATTCAGTACTTC | CASSISDLQGNIQYF
. | TRBD1 | TRBJ2-7 | TRBV7-2 | TGTGCCAGCAGCCCCCAGACAGGGGGTTTGGCTGAGCAGTACTTC | CASSPQTGGLAEQYF
. | TRBD2 | TRBJ2-1 | TRBV5-1 | TGCGCCAGCAGCTTGGGGACTAGCGGGGTCTCCTACAATGAGCAGTTCTTC | CASSLGTSGVSYNEQFF
. | . | TRBJ1-1 | TRBV4-3 | TGCGCCAGCAGCCAGATTCGGGGACAACTGAACACTGAAGCTTTCTTT | CASSQIRGQLNTEAFF
. | . | TRBJ2-1 | TRBV16 | TGTGCCAGCAGCCAGTCTTGGACATACAATGAGCAGTTCTTC | CASSQSWTYNEQFF
. | . | TRBJ1-4 | TRBV9 | TGTGCCAGCAGCGCCCTTGGCCACCCGAGGGAAAAACTGTTTTTT | CASSALGHPREKLFF
once | . | TRBJ1-5 | TRBV15 | TGTGCCACCAGCAGTGCAAAAAAACTCCAGCCCCAGCATTTT | CATSSAKKLQPQHF
. | . | TRBJ1-1 | TRBV7-9 | TGTGCCAGCACCCCCCGGCGACGCAATGAAGCTTTCTTT | CASTPRRRNEAFF
. | TRBD2 | TRBJ2-3 | TRBV7-2 | TGTGCCAGCAGCTACCAGCTCGGGACTAGCGGGGACCGCACAGATACGCAGTATTTT | CASSYQLGTSGDRTDTQYF
. | TRBD2 | TRBJ2-7 | TRBV4-3 | TGCGCCAGCAGCATAACTAGCGGGGGACCCTACGAGCAGTACTTC | CASSITSGGPYEQYF
once | . | TRBJ1-2 | TRBV27 | TGTGCCAGCAGTCAGGGCAACTATGGCTACACCTTC | CASSQGNYGYTF
once | . | TRBJ2-2 | TRBV4-3 | TGCGCCAGCAGCCGGGGGGCCGGGAACACCGGGGAGCTGTTTTTT | CASSRGAGNTGELFF
. | TRBD2 | TRBJ2-2 | TRBV29-1 | TGCAGCGTTCGGGGGGGGACCGGGGAGCTGTTTTTT | CSVRGGTGELFF
. | . | TRBJ1-3 | TRBV14 | TGTGCCAGCAGCCAAGCCTCTGGAAACACCATATATTTT | CASSQASGNTIYF
. | . | TRBJ1-2 | TRBV14 | TGTGCCAGCAGCCAGCACAGGGTCGCCGGCTACACCTTC | CASSQHRVAGYTF
. | TRBD1 | TRBJ2-4 | TRBV3-1/TRBV3-2 | TGTGCCAGCAAATTAAGGACAGGGGGGGTTCAGTACTTC | CASKLRTGGVQYF
few | . | TRBJ1-2 | TRBV7-2 | TGTGCCAGCAGCTTAGGGGGAGCTAACTATGGCTACACCTTC | CASSLGGANYGYTF
once | . | TRBJ2-7 | TRBV6-2/TRBV6-3 | TGTGCCAGCAGTTACGACACCGGACAGCTAGGAGGCTACCGTTCCTCCTACGAGCAGTACTTC | CASSYDTGQLGGYRSSYEQYF
. | . | TRBJ1-1 | TRBV6-5 | TGTGCCAGCAGTTACTCGGTAGGAGAAGCTTTCTTT | CASSYSVGEAFF
. | . | TRBJ2-2 | TRBV23-1 | TGCGCCAGCAGTCAACCTGGTAGGGTTTGCGCGACAGAGGAGTCCGGGGAGCTGTTTTTT | CASSQPGRVCATEESGELFF
. | . | TRBJ1-4 | TRBV6-5 | TGTGCCAGCAGGAGGGGAAATGGTGAAAAACTGTTTTTT | CASRRGNGEKLFF
. | . | TRBJ2-7 | TRBV6-5 | TGTGCCAGCGCGCTTCCCTACGAGCAGTACTTC | CASALPYEQYF
few | . | TRBJ1-1 | TRBV14 | TGTGCCAGCAGGTTGGGGAGGAACACTGAAGCTTTCTTT | CASRLGRNTEAFF
. | . | TRBJ2-5 | TRBV6-5 | TGTGCCAGCAGTTACTCGAACTGGGAGACCCAGTACTTC | CASSYSNWETQYF
. | TRBD1 | TRBJ1-4 | TRBV7-6 | TGTGCCAGCAGCTTAGACAGGGGGTGGGCCACTAATGAAAAACTGTTTTTT | CASSLDRGWATNEKLFF
. | . | TRBJ2-5 | TRBV15 | TGTGCCACCAGCAGAGATCTCACTATCCAAGAGACCCAGTACTTC | CATSRDLTIQETQYF
. | . | TRBJ2-2 | TRBV30 | TGTGCCTGGAGCGTAGAGGTTATGAACACCGGGGAGCTGTTTTTT | CAWSVEVMNTGELFF
. | . | TRBJ1-1 | TRBV19 | TGTGCCAGTAGTATTGGGGGGGCACGGGACACTGAAGCTTTCTTT | CASSIGGARDTEAFF
. | . | TRBJ1-1 | TRBV19 | TGTGCCAGTAGTTCTTGGGACATACGGGGCACTGAAGCTTTCTTT | CASSSWDIRGTEAFF
. | . | TRBJ1-2 | TRBV6-5 | TGTGCCAGCAGGCCCCCGGGTCGCCGGGGCTACACCTTC | CASRPPGRRGYTF
. | TRBD1 | TRBJ1-2 | TRBV7-2 | TGTGCCAGCAGCCTACAGGGGATGGACTATGGCTACACCTTC | CASSLQGMDYGYTF
. | . | TRBJ1-2 | TRBV5-1 | TGCGCCAGCTTTGATAATATTTATGGCTACACCTTC | CASFDNIYGYTF
. | . | TRBJ2-3 | TRBV18 | TGTGCCAGCTCCCAAAACTCAGGGAAGACAGATACGCAGTATTTT | CASSQNSGKTDTQYF
. | . | TRBJ2-1 | TRBV13 | TGTGCCAGCAGCTTAGGTGTCACCTACAATGAGCAGTTCTTC | CASSLGVTYNEQFF
. | . | TRBJ2-7 | TRBV7-2 | TGTGCCAGCAGCTTAGCGTATCGGCAGGACTACGAGCAGTACTTC | CASSLAYRQDYEQYF
. | . | TRBJ1-1 | TRBV5-5 | TGTGCCAGCAGTTACCGGGACACTATAGAAGCTTTCTTT | CASSYRDTIEAFF